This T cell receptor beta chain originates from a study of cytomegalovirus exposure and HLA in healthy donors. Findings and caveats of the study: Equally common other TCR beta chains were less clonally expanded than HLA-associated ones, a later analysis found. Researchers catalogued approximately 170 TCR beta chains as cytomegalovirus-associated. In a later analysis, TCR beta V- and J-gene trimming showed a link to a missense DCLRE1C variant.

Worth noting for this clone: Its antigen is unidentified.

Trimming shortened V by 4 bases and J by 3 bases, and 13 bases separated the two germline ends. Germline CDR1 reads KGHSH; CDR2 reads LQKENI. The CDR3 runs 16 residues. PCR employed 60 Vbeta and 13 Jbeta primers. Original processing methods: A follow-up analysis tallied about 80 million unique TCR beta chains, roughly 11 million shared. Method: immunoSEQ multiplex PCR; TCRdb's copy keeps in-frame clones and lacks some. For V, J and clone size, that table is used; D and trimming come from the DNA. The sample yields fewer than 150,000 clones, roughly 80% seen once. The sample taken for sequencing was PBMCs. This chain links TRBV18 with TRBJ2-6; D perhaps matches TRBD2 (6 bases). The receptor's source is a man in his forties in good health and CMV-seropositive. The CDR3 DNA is TGTGCCAGCTCACACTCGGCCGGGGGTGGGGCCAACGTCCTGACTTTC. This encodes CASSHSAGGGANVLTF.